Presented here are 23 T cell receptor beta chains from one specimen sequenced in a study of blood T cell repertoires in COVID-19. Repertoires were generated with immunoSEQ multiplex PCR, while TCRdb's copy carries only in-frame clones and drops some. The data show about 180,000 clones, 88% seen once. Sequenced material: PBMCs or T cells enriched from blood (not recorded which). The receptors stem from a woman under 30 who had recovered from COVID-19.

The chain joins TRBV6-5 to TRBJ2-7; D may be TRBD1 (6 bases). This CDR3 is built from 12 residues. Germline lookup yields CDR1 MNHEY and CDR2 SVGAGI. V was trimmed by 5 bases and J by 5 bases, leaving 10 bases between them. CDR3 nucleotides: TGTGCCAGCAGTAACAGGGCGCACGAGCAGTACTTC. It is translated as CASSNRAHEQYF.

The chain joins TRBV11-3 to TRBJ2-1, with 13 bases matching TRBD2. The CDR3 totals 16 residues. Germline CDR1 SGHNT, CDR2 YENEEA. J lost 9 bases, V lost 5 bases, and 10 bases had no gene match. This CDR3 is CASSQALAGGLGEQFF. CDR3 nucleotide sequence: TGTGCCAGCAGCCAAGCACTAGCGGGGGGGCTGGGTGAGCAGTTCTTC.

This clone was recorded once. The rearrangement uses TRBV3-1 (or the pseudogene TRBV3-2) and TRBJ1-1; no clear D gene. The CDR3 has 15 residues. Germline loops: CDR1 LGHDT, CDR2 YNNKEL (reference sequence). The V gene lost 4 bases and the J gene lost 1 base, with 13 bases spanning the gap. The CDR3 region is CASSPSRGGNTEAFF. In DNA, the CDR3 is TGTGCCAGCAGCCCATCGCGAGGTGGGAACACTGAAGCTTTCTTT.

The chain joins TRBV18 to TRBJ2-1, with D perhaps TRBD2 (7 bases). V was pared by 3 bases and J by 7 bases, with 13 bases between. The CDR3 extends over 14 amino acids. Per the germline V gene, CDR1 is KGHSH and CDR2 is LQKENI. CDR3 sequence: CASSPGGRTNEQFF. CDR3 nucleotide sequence: TGTGCCAGCTCACCGGGGGGGCGCACGAATGAGCAGTTCTTC.

The V call is TRBV7-9, the J call TRBJ2-1; maybe TRBD2 (6 bases). Trimming stripped 8 bases from V and 3 bases from J, with 14 bases between. Looked up from germline, CDR1 is SEHNR and CDR2 is FQNEAQ (reference sequence). There are 14 residues in the CDR3. CDR3 residues: CASGGGTVYNEQFF. CDR3 DNA sequence: TGTGCCAGCGGAGGCGGGACGGTCTACAATGAGCAGTTCTTC.

This clone turned up a few times. The rearrangement uses TRBV10-3 and TRBJ1-2; 9 bases fit TRBD1. V lost 6 bases and J lost 2; bases outside the gene matches: 4. The CDR3 is 14 residues long. Germline V CDR1 and CDR2: ENHRY, SYGVKD. CDR3: CAIRPGQGNYGYTF. DNA of the CDR3: TGTGCCATCAGGCCGGGACAGGGCAACTATGGCTACACCTTC.

To note about this clone: Within the sample, other DNA sequences also encode this same CDR3. The chain has TRBV5-4 and TRBJ1-1; D might be TRBD1 (5 bases). Looked up from germline, CDR1 is SGHNT and CDR2 is YYREEE (reference sequence). The CDR3 runs to 13 residues. The V end was cut by 1 base, the J end by 2 bases, with 6 bases between. The CDR3 region has the DNA TGTGCCAGCAGCTTGACAGGTAACACTGAAGCTTTCTTT. It codes for CASSLTGNTEAFF.

The chain is built from TRBV4-1 and TRBJ1-4; no clear D. Trimming took 1 base from V and 7 from J, leaving 10 bases between them. From germline, CDR1 is MGHRA and CDR2 YSYEKL. The CDR3 consists of 14 residues. CDR3 protein: CASSQVRSAEKLFF. CDR3 DNA: TGCGCCAGCAGCCAAGTTCGGAGTGCTGAAAAACTGTTTTTT.

Here the CDR3 reads CASSFGQGKGLDTEAFF. The CDR3 DNA reads TGCGCCAGCAGCTTTGGACAGGGGAAGGGTCTAGACACTGAAGCTTTCTTT. This chain connects TRBV5-1 to TRBJ1-1; 9 bases map to TRBD1. This CDR3 spans 17 amino acids. Trimming removed 2 bases from V and 3 bases from J; junction bases left unmatched: 11. Germline loops: CDR1 SGHRS, CDR2 YFSETQ.

The rearrangement links TRBV28 to TRBJ2-5; D is possibly TRBD1 (6 bases). Germline CDR1 is MDHEN and CDR2 is SYDVKM. V dropped 3 bases and J dropped 1 base, with 15 bases sitting between them. This CDR3 has 16 residues. CDR3 coding DNA: TGTGCCAGCAGTTTCCCCCAGGGGCGGCCCCAAGAGACCCAGTACTTC. Its translation is CASSFPQGRPQETQYF. Full variable domain (missing parts from reference TRBV28 and TRBJ2-5): DVKVTQSSRYLVKRTGEKVFLECVQDMDHENMFWYRQDPGLGLRLIYFSYDVKMKEKGDIPEGYSVSREKKERFSLILESASTNQTSMYLCASSFPQGRPQETQYFGPGTRLLVL.

The chain has TRBV7-9 and TRBJ1-4, with 9 nucleotides matching TRBD1. Per the germline V gene, CDR1 is SEHNR and CDR2 is FQNEAQ (reference sequence). The junction had 5 bases not matched to a gene; V was cut back by 1 base and J by 8 bases. The CDR3 totals 15 residues. CDR3 in DNA: TGTGCCAGCAGCTTAGGGGGACAGGGCGACGAAAAACTGTTTTTT. Protein product: CASSLGGQGDEKLFF. Full variable domain (rest looked up from reference TRBV7-9 and TRBJ1-4): DTGVSQNPRHKITKRGQNVTFRCDPISEHNRLYWYRQTLGQGPEFLTYFQNEAQLEKSRLLSDRFSAERPKGSFSTLEIQRTEQGDSAMYLCASSLGGQGDEKLFFGSGTQLSVL.

The chain carries TRBV2 and TRBJ1-5; 9 positions agree with TRBD1. The CDR3 has 16 residues. Trimming at V came to 6 bases and at J to 6 bases, leaving 12 bases not matched to a gene. Germline lookup yields CDR1 SNHLY and CDR2 FYNNEI. The CDR3 reads CASRGSRQGVGQPQHF. Written as DNA, the CDR3 is TGTGCCAGCAGGGGCTCTAGACAGGGGGTGGGTCAGCCCCAGCATTTT.

The chain combines TRBV18 with TRBJ2-5; the match to TRBD1 covers 7 bases. The germline CDR1 and CDR2 sequences are KGHSH and LQKENI. The CDR3 is 15 residues long. J gave up 3 bases and V 3 bases, and 7 bases lay outside the gene matches. CDR3 in DNA: TGTGCCAGCTCACCCCTACAGGGGAGAGAAGAGACCCAGTACTTC. Its translation is CASSPLQGREETQYF.

The V call is TRBV30, the J call TRBJ1-3; no reliable D call. From germline, CDR1 is GTSNPN and CDR2 SVGIG (reference sequence). Trimming removed 2 bases at V and 1 base at J, with 3 bases between. CDR3 length: 12 amino acids. The DNA for the CDR3 is TGTGCCTGGAGTTCTTCTGGAAACACCATATATTTT. Translation gives CAWSSSGNTIYF.

This clone has just a few counts. CDR3 in amino acids: CSAGTVDYGNTIYF. The CDR3 DNA is TGCAGCGCAGGGACAGTGGATTATGGAAACACCATATATTTT. This chain connects TRBV29-1 to TRBJ1-3; TRBD1 matches at 7 bases. V was clipped by 7 bases and J by 3 bases; unmatched bases: 9. The CDR3 has 14 amino acids. The germline V gene has CDR1 SQVTM and CDR2 ANQGSEA.

The chain has TRBV9 and TRBJ2-7, with D unresolved. Germline V gene lookup returns CDR1 SGDLS and CDR2 YYNGEE. Trimming took off 4 bases at V and 6 bases at J, with 20 bases between the two ends. The CDR3 is made up of 15 amino acids. The CDR3 is CASSLSRLDPSEQYF. Here the CDR3 DNA reads TGTGCCAGCAGCCTAAGCCGGCTAGACCCCTCCGAGCAGTACTTC.

This CDR3 reads CASRPRQGRGLDTEAFF. As DNA, the CDR3 is TGCGCCAGCAGACCTCGACAGGGGAGGGGGTTGGACACTGAAGCTTTCTTT. The chain couples TRBV5-1 to TRBJ1-1, with 8 bases aligning to TRBD1. V trimming: 5 bases; J trimming: 3 bases; junction bases outside the gene matches: 15. Germline CDR1 is SGHRS and CDR2 is YFSETQ. This CDR3 spans 17 amino acids.

The chain combines TRBV7-6 with TRBJ2-5; 8 bases are a match to TRBD2. The length of the CDR3 is 16 residues. V lost 1 base, J lost 1 base, and 5 bases stayed unmatched. The germline V gene encodes CDR1 SGHVS and CDR2 FNYEAQ. The CDR3 DNA reads TGTGCCAGCAGCTTAGGGCTTGGACTAGCCCAAGAGACCCAGTACTTC. Amino acid sequence: CASSLGLGLAQETQYF.

The chain recombines TRBV28 with TRBJ1-2; D call uncertain. V lost 5 bases to trimming and J lost 5 bases, with 15 bases between them. The CDR3 is 14 amino acids. Germline-derived CDR1 and CDR2 are MDHEN and SYDVKM. The CDR3 is CASSLGVSPYGYTF. The CDR3 DNA is TGTGCCAGCAGTCTCGGGGTCTCGCCGTATGGCTACACCTTC.

V is TRBV5-6 and J is TRBJ1-1; TRBD1 might be the D (6 bases). CDR1 and CDR2 from the germline V gene are SGHDT and YYEEEE. The CDR3 has 15 amino acids. V lost 4 bases, J lost 4 bases, and 17 bases lay in between. CDR3 in amino acids: CASSQVGGTVTEAFF. The CDR3 nucleotides read TGTGCCAGCAGCCAGGTAGGGGGTACGGTCACTGAAGCTTTCTTT.

This sequence joins TRBV19 and TRBJ1-5, with 8 bases that match TRBD1. The CDR3 consists of 14 residues. V lost 6 bases and J lost 5; bases outside the gene matches: 6. In germline, CDR1 is LNHDA, CDR2 SQIVND (reference sequence). The CDR3 DNA sequence: TGTGCCAGTAGCATTAAGACAGGGGATCAGCCCCAGCATTTT. As protein: CASSIKTGDQPQHF.

This chain links TRBV7-2 with TRBJ1-2; 9 bases are a match to TRBD1. V shed 5 bases and J 8 bases; nucleotides not matched to a gene: 9. The CDR3 extends over 14 amino acids. The germline CDR1 and CDR2 sequences are SGHTA and FQGNSA. The CDR3 protein is CASSQTPGQGGYTF. The CDR3, as DNA: TGTGCCAGCAGCCAGACTCCGGGACAGGGAGGCTACACCTTC.

The chain uses TRBV6-5 and TRBJ1-5, with a weak D call TRBD1 (5 bases). Germline CDR1 reads MNHEY; CDR2 reads SVGAGI. This CDR3 contains 15 residues. The DNA of the CDR3 is TGTGCAGTACGTGGGGGGTCTGGAAGCAATCAGCCCCAGCATTTT. This sequence encodes CAVRGGSGSNQPQHF.